The source of this TCR beta chain is a study of OX40 agonist ivuxolimab in advanced cancers. Germline V lookup: CDR1 MGHRA, CDR2 YSYEKL. J lost 2 bases, V lost 4 bases, and 11 bases had no gene match. The CDR3 covers 18 residues. Here immunoSEQ multiplex PCR was the method, and the copy in TCRdb shows in-frame clones only, minus some. The top ten clones hold under 0.75% of a sample with 55,000 to 85,000 clones, 65% to 90% of them seen once. In regard to this clone: Its specificity is unknown.

Study-wide findings and caveats: Doses of 0.1 to 3.0 mg/kg were accompanied by clonal expansion of CD4+ and CD8+ blood T cells by week 6.

The chain carries TRBV4-1 and TRBJ2-6, with 7 bases matching TRBD2. Source: CD4+ or CD8+ T cells sorted from blood, taken in a trial of the OX40 agonist ivuxolimab. The TCR originated in an adult with an advanced solid tumor such as melanoma, head and neck, liver or kidney cancer. The CDR3 is CASSRTAGEGTGANVLTF. The CDR3 nucleotides are TGCGCCAGCAGCCGGACGGCGGGGGAGGGCACTGGGGCCAACGTCCTGACTTTC.